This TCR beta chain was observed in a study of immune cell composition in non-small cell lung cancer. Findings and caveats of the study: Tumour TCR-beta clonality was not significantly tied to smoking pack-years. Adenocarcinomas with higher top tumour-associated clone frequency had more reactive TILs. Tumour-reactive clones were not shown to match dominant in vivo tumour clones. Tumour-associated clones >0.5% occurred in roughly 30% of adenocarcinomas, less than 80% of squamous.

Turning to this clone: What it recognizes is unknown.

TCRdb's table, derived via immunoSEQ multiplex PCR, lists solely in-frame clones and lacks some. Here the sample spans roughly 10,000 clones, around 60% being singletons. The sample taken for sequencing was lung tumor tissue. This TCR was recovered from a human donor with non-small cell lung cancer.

The CDR3 loop reads CAIRGHDRPGANVLTF. The DNA of the CDR3 is TGTGCCATCAGGGGCCATGACAGACCTGGGGCCAACGTCCTGACTTTC. This sequence joins TRBV10-3 and TRBJ2-6; perhaps TRBD1 as D (5 bases). V was cut by 6 bases and J by 2 bases, with 14 bases left in between. The CDR3 has 16 residues. Germline V gene data show CDR1 as ENHRY and CDR2 as SYGVKD.